This T cell receptor (beta chain) was recorded in a study of blood T cell repertoires in COVID-19. The table came from immunoSEQ multiplex PCR; TCRdb's copy has only in-frame clones and leaves some out. The sample has roughly 41,000 clones; 70% to 90% are singletons. V shed 0 bases, J shed 2 bases, and the junction held 2 bases outside the gene matches. The germline V gene encodes CDR1 SGHRS and CDR2 YFSETQ. The CDR3 extends over 14 amino acids. This clonotype originated in a human donor in a cohort sampled during active COVID-19. This chain links TRBV5-1 with TRBJ2-7; TRBD2 agrees at 7 bases. Material for sequencing was peripheral blood. The DNA of the CDR3 is TGCGCCAGCAGCTTGGTAGCGGGCCCCTACGAGCAGTACTTC. It yields the protein CASSLVAGPYEQYF.